This T cell receptor (beta chain) was obtained from a study of CD8+ T cells in alopecia areata. The study, taken as a whole, reports: Normal scalp had lower clonality than lesional scalp, with alopecia totalis/universalis lesions showing this most strongly.

Following RNA extraction, reverse transcription yielded cDNA that acted as the sequencing template. This table comes from immunoSEQ multiplex PCR, and its TCRdb copy is limited to in-frame clones, with some not included. The sample lists about 110,000 clones, 45% to 60% occurring once. Those with alopecia areata gave lesional scalp punch biopsies and peripheral blood. T lymphocytes (CD4+ and CD8+) were sorted from PBMCs. Concerning this clone itself: What it binds is not known.

Sequencing was carried out using NKG2D-low CD8+ T cells sorted from blood. This receptor was taken from a human donor with alopecia areata.

CDR3 coding DNA: TGTGCCAGTAGTACACAGGGGCGGAACGAGCAGTACTTC. Residues: CASSTQGRNEQYF. The chain carries TRBV19 and TRBJ2-7, with 7 positions matching TRBD1. In germline, CDR1 is LNHDA, CDR2 SQIVND (reference sequence). This CDR3 is built from 13 residues. V trimming: 4 bases; J trimming: 5 bases; junction bases outside the gene matches: 5.